Listed here is a single T cell receptor beta chain. What it binds is unknown. Using immunoSEQ multiplex PCR, the repertoire was profiled, and TCRdb retains in-frame clones only, with some absent. In the table there are around 250,000 clones, 60% to 75% of which are singletons. V shed 2 bases and J shed 8 bases, with 10 bases lying between them. The CDR3 is 13 amino acids. Per germline, CDR1 KGHSH and CDR2 LQKENI. This sample is part of a study of cytotoxic CD8 clonotypes in ibrutinib-treated CLL. Across the study: Included were 11 relapsed/refractory and 15 treatment-naive patients, of whom approximately 17 were IGHV unmutated. Overall study results and limits: Contraction or stability on treatment was seen for public clonotypes, which were uncommon.

The starting material was PBMCs, obtained after 24 months of ibrutinib treatment. This TCR was recovered from a human donor with chronic lymphocytic leukemia. This chain joins TRBV18 and TRBJ1-5; a possible D gene is TRBD1 (5 bases). The CDR3 DNA follows: TGTGCCAGCTCACCAGGGACGGGAGAGCCCCAGCATTTT. This encodes CASSPGTGEPQHF.